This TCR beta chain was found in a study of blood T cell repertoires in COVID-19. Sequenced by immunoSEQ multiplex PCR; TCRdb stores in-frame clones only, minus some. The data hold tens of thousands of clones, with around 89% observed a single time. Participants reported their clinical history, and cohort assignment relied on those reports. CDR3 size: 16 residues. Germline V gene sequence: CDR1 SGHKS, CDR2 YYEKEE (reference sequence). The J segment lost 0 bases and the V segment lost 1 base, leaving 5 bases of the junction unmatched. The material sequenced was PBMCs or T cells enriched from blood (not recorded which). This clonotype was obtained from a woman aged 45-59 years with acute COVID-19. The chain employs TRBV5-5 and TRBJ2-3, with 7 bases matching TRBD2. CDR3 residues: CASSLIGGGSTDTQYF. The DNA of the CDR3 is TGTGCCAGCAGCTTGATTGGCGGGGGTAGCACAGATACGCAGTATTTT.